This paragraph reports one T cell receptor beta chain. The CDR3 is made up of 11 amino acids. V lost 1 base to trimming and J lost 8 bases, with 8 bases between them. In germline, CDR1 is SQVTM, CDR2 ANQGSEA. The data derive from a study of OX40 agonist ivuxolimab in advanced cancers. Whole-study context: Partial responses were recorded for three patients, including one with hepatocellular carcinoma and two with cutaneous melanoma.

Repertoires were generated with immunoSEQ multiplex PCR, while TCRdb's copy carries only in-frame clones and drops some. The data hold approximately 70,000 clones, with 60% to 80% observed a single time. The receptor's source is an adult with an advanced solid tumor such as melanoma, head and neck, liver or kidney cancer. This chain joins TRBV29-1 and TRBJ1-2, with D hard to call. The material sequenced was CD4+ or CD8+ T cells sorted from blood, taken in a trial of the OX40 agonist ivuxolimab. The CDR3, as DNA: TGCAGCGTTGAAGGGTTAAGGGGCTACACCTTC. Translating it yields CSVEGLRGYTF.